The clone carrying this TCR beta chain was seen more than once but under ten times. These data belong to a study of blood T cell repertoires in COVID-19. Study in general: Italy, Spain and the United States were the sources of the convalescent and acute COVID-19 samples.

This CDR3 has 18 residues. Per germline, CDR1 SGHTA and CDR2 FQGNSA. J gave up 0 bases and V 2 bases, and 8 bases lay outside the gene matches. In the original workflow: The assay estimated nucleated cells by amplifying reference gene primers. TCRdb keeps only in-frame clones here, not all; method: immunoSEQ multiplex PCR. The DNA was the basis for D and trimming; V, J and clone size are from that table. The data contain around 100,000 clones, 65% to 85% of them singletons. Sequenced: peripheral blood. The rearrangement joins TRBV7-2 to TRBJ2-5; 11 nucleotides match TRBD2. This TCR was sampled from a woman in her 70s with acute or convalescent COVID-19. The CDR3 coding sequence is TGTGCCAGCAGCTTACGGCCTAGCGGGGGGTCGTACCAAGAGACCCAGTACTTC. It yields the protein CASSLRPSGGSYQETQYF.